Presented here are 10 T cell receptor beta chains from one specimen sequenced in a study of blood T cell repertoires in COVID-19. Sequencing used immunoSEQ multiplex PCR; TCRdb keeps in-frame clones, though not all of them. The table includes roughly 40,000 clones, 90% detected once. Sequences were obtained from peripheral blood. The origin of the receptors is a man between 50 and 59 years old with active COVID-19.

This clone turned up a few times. The CDR3 is CASSVNWGAPRSGNTIYF. In DNA form, the CDR3 reads TGTGCCAGCAGTGTTAATTGGGGAGCACCTCGCTCTGGAAACACCATATATTTT. The chain uses TRBV6-1 and TRBJ1-3; D is undetermined. The CDR3 consists of 18 residues. Germline V gives CDR1 MNHNS, CDR2 SASEGT. V lost 4 bases to trimming and J lost 0 bases, with 19 bases between them.

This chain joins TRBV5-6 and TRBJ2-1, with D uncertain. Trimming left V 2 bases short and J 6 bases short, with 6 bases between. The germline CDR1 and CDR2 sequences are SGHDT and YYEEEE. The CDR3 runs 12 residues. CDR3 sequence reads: CASSFLPNEQFF. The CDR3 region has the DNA TGTGCCAGCAGCTTCCTTCCCAATGAGCAGTTCTTC.

The CDR3 here is CASSTWTGSGTEAFF. The CDR3 DNA follows: TGTGCCAGCAGCACGTGGACAGGGTCGGGCACTGAAGCTTTCTTT. This sequence joins TRBV7-8 and TRBJ1-1, with TRBD1 identical over 8 bases. CDR1 and CDR2 from the germline V gene are SGHVS and FQNEAQ. V trimming: 5 bases; J trimming: 4 bases; junction bases outside the gene matches: 9. The CDR3 has 15 residues.

The CDR3 bases are TGTGCCAGTTTTACAGAACAGAACACTGAAGCTTTCTTT. Its translation is CASFTEQNTEAFF. The chain combines TRBV19 with TRBJ1-1; D not certain. Looked up from germline, CDR1 is LNHDA and CDR2 is SQIVND (reference sequence). The V end lost 8 bases, the J end lost 1 base, and 11 bases lay between the germline ends. This CDR3 is 13 amino acids long.

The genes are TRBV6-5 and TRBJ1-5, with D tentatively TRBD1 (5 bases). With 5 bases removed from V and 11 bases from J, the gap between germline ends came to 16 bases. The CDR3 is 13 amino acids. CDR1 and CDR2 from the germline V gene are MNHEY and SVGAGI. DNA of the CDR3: TGTGCCAGCAGTCCAATGGACACTCTTACCCAGCATTTT. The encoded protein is CASSPMDTLTQHF.

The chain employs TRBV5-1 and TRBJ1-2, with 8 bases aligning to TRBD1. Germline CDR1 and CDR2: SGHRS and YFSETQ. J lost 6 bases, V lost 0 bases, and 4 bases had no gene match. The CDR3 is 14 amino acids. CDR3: CASSLAGQGDGYTF. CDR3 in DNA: TGCGCCAGCAGCTTGGCCGGACAGGGTGATGGCTACACCTTC.

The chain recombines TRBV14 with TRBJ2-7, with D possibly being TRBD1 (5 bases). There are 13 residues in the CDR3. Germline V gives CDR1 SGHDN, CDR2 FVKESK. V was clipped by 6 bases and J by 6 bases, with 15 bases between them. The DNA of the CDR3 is TGTGCCAGCAGGCGAAACCAGGGATCCGAGCAGTACTTC. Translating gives CASRRNQGSEQYF.

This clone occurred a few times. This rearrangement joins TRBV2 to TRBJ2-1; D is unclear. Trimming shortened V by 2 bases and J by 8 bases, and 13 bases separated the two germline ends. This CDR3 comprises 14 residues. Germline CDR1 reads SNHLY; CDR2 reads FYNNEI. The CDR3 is CASSEWWAPHEQFF. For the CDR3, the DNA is TGTGCCAGCAGTGAATGGTGGGCTCCTCATGAGCAGTTCTTC.

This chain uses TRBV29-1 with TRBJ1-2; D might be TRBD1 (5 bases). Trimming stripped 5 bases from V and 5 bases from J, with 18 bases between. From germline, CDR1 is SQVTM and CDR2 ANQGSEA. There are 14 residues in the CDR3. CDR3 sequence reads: CSVPGQAERYGYTF. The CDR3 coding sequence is TGCAGCGTTCCAGGGCAGGCGGAAAGATATGGCTACACCTTC. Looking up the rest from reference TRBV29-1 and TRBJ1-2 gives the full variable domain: SAVISQKPSRDICQRGTSLTIQCQVDSQVTMMFWYRQQPGQSLTLIATANQGSEATYESGFVIDKFPISRPNLTFSTLTVSNMSPEDSSIYLCSVPGQAERYGYTFGSGTRLTVV.

The CDR3 DNA reads TGTGCCAGCAGCTTAAACAGGGGGCCTGGTGAAAAACTGTTTTTT. As protein: CASSLNRGPGEKLFF. This rearrangement joins TRBV7-2 to TRBJ1-4; 9 bases align to TRBD1. J was trimmed by 7 bases and V by 2 bases; bases with no gene match: 5. CDR1 is SGHTA and CDR2 is FQGNSA in the germline V gene. The CDR3 covers 15 residues.